This passage covers 26 T cell receptor beta chains from one sample sequenced in a study of human T cells and chemical hapten exposure. The time point: pre-sensitization, week 0. Treatment in this sample: therapeutic diphenylcyclopropenone sensitization with weekly scalp DPC. TCRdb re-called the RACE reads through MiXCR, storing one row per CDR3 protein. The sample holds more than 250,000 distinct CDR3 sequences, around 9.3% seen once. This specimen was whole blood, taken in connection with sensitization to the hapten diphenylcyclopropenone (DPC). The receptors shown here come from a woman between 40 and 50 years old with alopecia areata. Some clones in this sample may be carry-over from other donors' samples.

This clonotype was counted a few times. The chain carries TRBV20-1 and TRBJ1-5; 8 nucleotides agree with TRBD1. The germline V gene has CDR1 DFQATT and CDR2 SNEGSKA (reference sequence). The CDR3 covers 15 residues. V shed 1 base and J 3 bases; nucleotides not matched to a gene: 5. CDR3 protein: CSARAQGADNQPQHF. In DNA, the CDR3 is TGCAGTGCTAGAGCCCAGGGGGCGGACAATCAGCCCCAGCATTTT.

This clonotype was counted a few times. The chain links TRBV5-1 to TRBJ2-7; perhaps TRBD1 as D (6 bases). The CDR3 length is 15 residues. Germline loops: CDR1 SGHRS, CDR2 YFSETQ. V lost 3 bases and J lost 0, with 13 bases in between. The CDR3 protein is CASSSRQATSYEQYF. In DNA form, the CDR3 reads TGCGCCAGCAGCTCGAGACAGGCCACCTCCTACGAGCAGTACTTC.

This clonotype has more than one count but fewer than ten. This chain uses TRBV20-1 with TRBJ2-3; 7 bases match TRBD2. The CDR3 spans 16 residues. The germline CDR1 and CDR2 sequences are DFQATT and SNEGSKA (reference sequence). Losses at the gene ends were 0 bases for V and 0 bases for J; bases not matched to a gene: 6. The CDR3 protein is CSARDILAPSTDTQYF. The CDR3 DNA reads as TGCAGTGCTAGAGATATACTAGCGCCTAGCACAGATACGCAGTATTTT.

V usage is TRBV28 and J usage is TRBJ1-1; D gene unclear. This CDR3 region has 12 residues. Trimming cost V 0 bases and J 11 bases, with 10 bases left between them. The germline gives CDR1 MDHEN, CDR2 SYDVKM. The CDR3 loop is CASSLWSSPAFF. The CDR3 region has the DNA TGTGCCAGCAGTTTATGGTCCAGTCCTGCTTTCTTT.

This clonotype was seen a handful of times. The V gene is TRBV21-1, the J gene TRBJ2-6. TRBV21-1 has pseudogene status. This CDR3 contains 17 residues. CDR3 nucleotide sequence: TGTGCCAGCAGCATCCGAGTGGGATTCTCTGGGGCCAACGTCCTGACTTTC. This encodes CASSIRVGFSGANVLTF.

This clonotype was detected a few times. This sequence joins TRBV4-2 and TRBJ1-2; D is ambiguous. V lost 6 bases and J lost 3, with 17 bases in between. Germline assignment: CDR1 LGHNA and CDR2 YNFKEQ. The CDR3 loop spans 15 amino acids. The CDR3 sequence is CASSKDGGSYYGYTF. The CDR3, as DNA: TGTGCCAGCAGTAAGGACGGCGGATCCTACTATGGCTACACCTTC.

In its sample, this clonotype was seen a few times. The chain uses TRBV12-3 or TRBV12-4 and TRBJ2-3; D is uncertain. Between the trimmed V and J ends, which lost 7 bases and 0 bases, there was a span of 5 bases. The CDR3 loop spans 12 amino acids. The DNA for the CDR3 is TGTGCCAGCACCGAAAGCACAGATACGCAGTATTTT. Translation: CASTESTDTQYF.

This clonotype has just a few counts. The chain combines TRBV7-2 with TRBJ1-3; a possible D gene is TRBD1 (5 bases). The CDR3 consists of 16 residues. In germline, CDR1 is SGHTA, CDR2 FQGNSA. Trimming removed 5 bases at V and 2 bases at J, with 16 bases between. The CDR3 is CASSPFREITGNTIYF. CDR3 nucleotides: TGTGCCAGCAGCCCCTTCAGGGAGATCACTGGAAACACCATATATTTT. Supplemented by reference TRBV7-2 and TRBJ1-3, the full variable domain reads GAGVSQSPSNKVTEKGKDVELRCDPISGHTALYWYRQSLGQGLEFLIYFQGNSAPDKSGLPSDRFSAERTGGSVSTLTIQRTQQEDSAVYLCASSPFREITGNTIYFGEGSWLTVV.

The table lists this clonotype with a few counts. This chain uses TRBV29-1 with TRBJ2-1; the match to TRBD2 covers 9 bases. The length of the CDR3 is 14 residues. Germline V lookup: CDR1 SQVTM, CDR2 ANQGSEA. The ends lost 3 bases at V and 7 bases at J; junction bases unmatched: 7. As DNA, the CDR3 is TGCAGCGTTGATGGCGGGAGGGTTGGGAATGAGCAGTTCTTC. Protein: CSVDGGRVGNEQFF.

This clonotype was recorded a few times. Here the CDR3 reads CASSQGGELDQPQHF. The CDR3 DNA follows: TGCGCCAGCAGCCAAGGGGGGGAGCTCGATCAGCCCCAGCATTTT. The chain joins TRBV4-1 to TRBJ1-5, with D perhaps matching TRBD1 (5 bases). CDR3 length: 15 amino acids. Germline CDR1 MGHRA, CDR2 YSYEKL. Between the trimmed V and J ends, which lost 1 base and 5 bases, there was a span of 12 bases.

This clonotype came up a few times. This chain links TRBV7-2 with TRBJ2-7, with TRBD1 identical over 7 bases. CDR1 is SGHTA, CDR2 FQGNSA, per germline. V was pared by 1 base and J by 0 bases, with 3 bases of the junction left unmatched. The CDR3 has 15 residues. In DNA, the CDR3 is TGTGCCAGCAGCTTAGGAACAGGGGTCTCCTACGAGCAGTACTTC. It codes for CASSLGTGVSYEQYF.

The J gene is TRBJ1-3, the V gene TRBV6-6, with no clear D. This CDR3 region has 14 residues. Deletions cut 6 bases from V and 4 bases from J, with 13 bases between. In germline, CDR1 is MNHNY, CDR2 SVGAGI (reference sequence). The CDR3 DNA is TGTGCCAGCAGGCTGACCGGTCGGGGAAACACCATATATTTT. This translates into CASRLTGRGNTIYF.

The chain combines TRBV6-6 with TRBJ1-4; TRBD1 aligns across 9 bases. This CDR3 region has 17 residues. CDR1 MNHNY and CDR2 SVGAGI come from the germline V gene (reference sequence). V lost 0 bases, J lost 5 bases, and 7 bases stayed unmatched. CDR3: CASSYSWMTGGNEKLFF. DNA for the CDR3: TGTGCCAGCAGTTACTCTTGGATGACAGGGGGGAATGAAAAACTGTTTTTT.

This clonotype has just a few counts. The rearrangement uses TRBV6-5 and TRBJ1-5, with D uncertain. Germline V gene sequence: CDR1 MNHEY, CDR2 SVGAGI. The CDR3 spans 13 residues. V was trimmed by 0 bases and J by 6 bases, leaving 6 bases between them. Here the CDR3 reads CASSYSRTQPQHF. In DNA, the CDR3 is TGTGCCAGCAGTTACTCGAGGACTCAGCCCCAGCATTTT.

The CDR3 loop reads CASSLVRGEQYF. DNA for the CDR3: TGTGCCAGCAGCCTAGTTCGGGGCGAGCAGTACTTC. The chain is built from TRBV2 and TRBJ2-7, with a possible D match to TRBD2 (5 bases). Germline loops: CDR1 SNHLY, CDR2 FYNNEI. Deletions cut 6 bases from V and 6 bases from J, with 12 bases between. CDR3 length: 12 amino acids.

A few counts support this clonotype. This chain connects TRBV10-3 to TRBJ2-7; possibly TRBD1 for D (5 bases). CDR3 length: 14 residues. CDR1 and CDR2 from the germline V gene are ENHRY and SYGVKD. Between the trimmed V and J ends, which lost 6 bases and 3 bases, there was a span of 15 bases. This chain's CDR3 is CAIRKDRSLYEQYF. The CDR3 coding sequence is TGTGCCATCAGAAAAGACAGAAGCCTCTACGAGCAGTACTTC.

J is TRBJ1-1 and V is TRBV6-1, with D possibly matching TRBD1 (5 bases). V was cut by 8 bases and J by 5 bases, with 15 bases left in between. This CDR3 has 13 amino acids. CDR1 is MNHNS and CDR2 is SASEGT in the germline V gene. This CDR3 reads CASGRDWKTEAFF. The CDR3 bases are TGTGCCAGCGGCCGGGACTGGAAGACTGAAGCTTTCTTT.

This clonotype was recorded at least ten times. The J gene is TRBJ1-3, the V gene TRBV12-3 or TRBV12-4; D unclear. The V gene lost 8 bases and the J gene lost 4 bases, with 12 bases spanning the gap. This CDR3 region has 13 residues. The CDR3 nucleotides are TGTGCCAGCTCGGGCCCTTCAGGAAACACCATATATTTT. It encodes CASSGPSGNTIYF.

This clonotype was detected ten times or more. The chain is built from TRBV7-2 and TRBJ1-4; weak D call: TRBD1 (5 bases). There are 16 residues in the CDR3. CDR1 and CDR2 (germline): SGHTA, FQGNSA. Trimming removed 0 bases from V and 8 bases from J, with 16 bases in between. CDR3 nucleotide sequence: TGTGCCAGCAGCTTAGCGCGGGCAGGGCCCGGAGAAAAACTGTTTTTT. This codes for CASSLARAGPGEKLFF.

This clonotype showed up just once. This may arise from a read error, as a much more abundant clone is one base away. This sequence joins TRBV11-3 and TRBJ2-1, with TRBD2 as a possible D gene (5 bases). Germline V gene lookup returns CDR1 SGHNT and CDR2 YENEEA. This CDR3 contains 15 residues. Trimming took 5 bases from V and 0 from J, leaving 11 bases between them. The CDR3 reads CASSQDSSSYNEQFF. In DNA form, the CDR3 reads TGTGCCAGCAGCCAGGACTCGAGCTCCTACAATGAGCAGTTCTTC.

There are a few counts of this clonotype. This chain joins TRBV5-1 and TRBJ2-1; unclear D gene. From germline, CDR1 is SGHRS and CDR2 YFSETQ. Deletions cut 0 bases from V and 0 bases from J, with 7 bases between. The CDR3 runs to 15 residues. The CDR3 loop reads CASSLALPSYNEQFF. The CDR3 DNA sequence: TGCGCCAGCAGCTTGGCACTCCCCTCCTACAATGAGCAGTTCTTC.

The V and J genes are TRBV6-5 and TRBJ2-7; TRBD1 or TRBD2 may be the D gene (5 bases each). V lost 5 bases and J lost 0, with 11 bases in between. This CDR3 comprises 14 residues. Germline V gives CDR1 MNHEY, CDR2 SVGAGI. The CDR3 loop reads CASSRTGTSYEQYF. The CDR3 nucleotides read TGTGCCAGCAGTAGAACCGGGACCTCCTACGAGCAGTACTTC.

This clonotype was observed a few times. The genes are TRBV20-1 and TRBJ1-5, with 7 bases matching TRBD1. The CDR3 is made up of 14 amino acids. V lost 5 bases and J lost 5; bases outside the gene matches: 9. Germline CDR1 is DFQATT and CDR2 is SNEGSKA (reference sequence). The DNA for the CDR3 is TGCAGTGCTCTCCGGGACAGTTTTTATCAGCCCCAGCATTTT. This encodes CSALRDSFYQPQHF.

The genes are TRBV29-1 and TRBJ2-4, with a weak D call TRBD2 (7 bases). Germline-derived CDR1 and CDR2 are SQVTM and ANQGSEA. V lost 3 bases to trimming and J lost 3 bases, with 15 bases between them. The CDR3 runs 15 residues. As DNA, the CDR3 is TGCAGCGTTGAGGGGGGGCCCCACGGCAAAAACATTCAGTACTTC. The encoded protein is CSVEGGPHGKNIQYF.

The chain combines TRBV7-9 with TRBJ2-5; 7 nucleotides align to TRBD1. Trimming removed 7 bases from V and 4 bases from J; junction bases left unmatched: 12. The V gene's germline CDR1 is SEHNR and CDR2 FQNEAQ (reference sequence). The CDR3 is 15 residues long. The CDR3 sequence: CASTRDRNGGETQYF. As DNA, the CDR3 is TGTGCCAGCACCCGGGACAGAAACGGAGGAGAGACCCAGTACTTC.

The gene calls are TRBV20-1 and TRBJ2-3; a weak D match, TRBD1 (8 bases). Germline V gene data show CDR1 as DFQATT and CDR2 as SNEGSKA (reference sequence). V lost 3 bases and J lost 4, with 17 bases in between. The CDR3 runs 15 residues. CDR3 DNA sequence: TGCAGTGCTAGTACCACAGGGGGAGGGCCAGATACGCAGTATTTT. Its translation is CSASTTGGGPDTQYF.